These T cell receptor beta chains were read from a single sample in a study of T cell changes during pregnancy in multiple sclerosis. Some clones are missing from TCRdb's copy, which holds only in-frame ones; the method was immunoSEQ multiplex PCR. The table has some 80,000 clones, more than 80% seen once; the top ten hold about 0.9%. The starting material was peripheral blood, obtained in the first trimester of pregnancy. Source of these receptors: a female donor in good health, enrolled as a control in a pregnancy study. The CDR3 runs from the conserved cysteine through the conserved F or W. The D gene is left open where the match is weak. Size tells how often a clone was seen (once, few, many) or the class of an expanded clone, and some rows leave it out.

d_gene,abundance,j_gene,v_gene,CDR3nt,CDR3aa
NA,NA,TRBJ2-1,TRBV29-1,TGCAGCGTTTCTTCCGGGGTTGCCAATGAGCAGTTCTTC,CSVSSGVANEQFF
NA,NA,TRBJ1-5,TRBV30,TGTGCCTGGAGTAGAGAGGGCGGGCAGCCCCAGCATTTT,CAWSREGGQPQHF
NA,NA,TRBJ1-1,TRBV21-1,TGTGCCAGCAGCAAAGCGCTTAGGGGGGGCACTGAAGCTTTCTTT,CASSKALRGGTEAFF
NA,NA,TRBJ2-2,TRBV6-1,TGTGCCAGCGTCGGACTCTACAGCACCGGGGAGCTGTTTTTT,CASVGLYSTGELFF
TRBD1,once,TRBJ1-2,TRBV19,TGTGCCAGTAGAGGCAGGGGGCCATATGGCTACACCTTC,CASRGRGPYGYTF
TRBD1,once,TRBJ2-5,TRBV19,TGTGCCAGTAGTGAACAGGGGATCGTGGAGACCCAGTACTTC,CASSEQGIVETQYF
NA,NA,TRBJ2-7,TRBV7-9,TGTGCCAGCAGCTTTCAGGGTAACGAGCAGTACTTC,CASSFQGNEQYF
TRBD1,NA,TRBJ1-5,TRBV2,TGTGCCAGCGGGGACAGGGTAAGGAGCAATCAGCCCCAGCATTTT,CASGDRVRSNQPQHF
NA,NA,TRBJ1-1,TRBV28,TGTGCCAGCAGTTCCTTAATGAACACTGAAGCTTTCTTT,CASSSLMNTEAFF
TRBD1,NA,TRBJ1-1,TRBV6-5,TGTGCCAGCAGTCGCCGGGGACAGGGTCTTGAAGCTTTCTTT,CASSRRGQGLEAFF
TRBD2,few,TRBJ2-3,TRBV27,TGTGCCAGCAGTTTACCGGGACTAGCGGGAGGTGATACGCAGTATTTT,CASSLPGLAGGDTQYF
TRBD1,NA,TRBJ1-3,TRBV7-6,TGTGCCAGCAGCTCGACAGGGGACTCTGGAAACACCATATATTTT,CASSSTGDSGNTIYF
TRBD1,NA,TRBJ2-4,TRBV5-1,TGCGCCAGCAGCTCCGGGACAGGGGGCGTGGGCATTCAGTACTTC,CASSSGTGGVGIQYF
TRBD1,few,TRBJ2-7,TRBV25-1,TGTGCCAGCAGAGGTCAGGGGGCACCCCAGCAGTACTTC,CASRGQGAPQQYF
NA,NA,TRBJ1-1,TRBV5-6,TGTGCCAGCAGCTGGGCCTACGGGAACACTGAAGCTTTCTTT,CASSWAYGNTEAFF
TRBD1,NA,TRBJ1-2,TRBV27,TGTGCCAGCAGTCCTGGGACAGGGTCTCAATATGGCTACACCTTC,CASSPGTGSQYGYTF
NA,NA,TRBJ1-1,TRBV29-1,TGCAGCGGACGCGAGGGGGCTGAAGCTTTCTTT,CSGREGAEAFF
TRBD2,NA,TRBJ2-1,TRBV2,TGTGCCAGCAGTGAGGAACGGTCTAGCGGGAGTGAGCAGTTCTTC,CASSEERSSGSEQFF
TRBD1,NA,TRBJ2-7,TRBV4-2,TGTGCCAGCAGGGACAGGGGGCGACCAGAGAACGAGCAGTACTTC,CASRDRGRPENEQYF
NA,NA,TRBJ1-4,TRBV18,TGTGCCAGCTCACCCCGGGAGGGTGAAAAACTGTTTTTT,CASSPREGEKLFF
TRBD1,few,TRBJ1-6,TRBV19,TGTGCCAGTAGCAAGGGGACAGTTAATTCACCCCTCCACTTT,CASSKGTVNSPLHF
NA,once,TRBJ2-3,TRBV30,TGTGCCTGGAAATGGGCCTCAAGCACAGATACGCAGTATTTT,CAWKWASSTDTQYF
NA,NA,TRBJ1-2,TRBV6-4,TGTGCCAGCAGTGACCGCCTCGGACAAAACTATGGCTACACCTTC,CASSDRLGQNYGYTF
NA,NA,TRBJ2-7,TRBV4-3,TGCGCCAGCAGCCAAGGGCGACAGTTATACGAGCAGTACTTC,CASSQGRQLYEQYF
TRBD1,once,TRBJ1-2,TRBV23-1,TGCGCCAGCAGAGCGACAGGGCCTCTCTATGGCTACACCTTC,CASRATGPLYGYTF
TRBD1,NA,TRBJ1-1,TRBV5-5,TGTGCCAGCAGCCGAAGCTGGGACAGGGCCACTGAAGCTTTCTTT,CASSRSWDRATEAFF
TRBD2,NA,TRBJ2-7,TRBV7-2,TGTGCCAGCAGCACCCGACTAGCGGGAGGCAGGTACGAGCAGTACTTC,CASSTRLAGGRYEQYF
NA,NA,TRBJ2-7,TRBV19,TGTGCCAGTAGTGTCGGACCGACTAGGACAGGTCAGGCCGAGCAGTACTTC,CASSVGPTRTGQAEQYF